This TCR beta chain was identified during a study of T cell clones after liver transplantation. Study background: Until 12-24 months post-transplant, subjects got standard immunosuppression and no induction. Study results and caveats: In two subjects, few donor cells limited the measurable donor-reactive repertoire. Conclusions were preliminary, with small, heterogeneous patient groups. Circulating graft-donor-reactive CD4 TCRbeta sequences fell significantly post-transplant in most of the 8 subjects.

Note on this clone: The target antigen is unknown.

The table came from immunoSEQ multiplex PCR; TCRdb's copy has only in-frame clones and leaves some out. The table records fewer than 85,000 clones, around 78% of them present only once. Trimming pared 1 base from V and 2 bases from J, leaving 12 bases between. This CDR3 comprises 16 residues. Per the germline V gene, CDR1 is MNHNS and CDR2 is SASEGT. The chain combines TRBV6-1 with TRBJ1-3, with no clear D. The sample consisted of CD4+ T cells from blood, taken at the 22-month timepoint. The receptor was isolated from a human patient who received a liver transplant. Some of these T cells may belong to the graft donor. Here the CDR3 DNA reads TGTGCCAGCAGTGAAGACGGGTTCGTTACTGGAAACACCATATATTTT. This sequence encodes CASSEDGFVTGNTIYF.